Listed below are T cell receptor beta chains from one sample, sequenced in a study of CD8 T cells in ankylosing spondylitis. MiXCR, applied by TCRdb to the 5' RACE reads, yields one record per CDR3 protein. The table lists fewer than 750,000 distinct CDR3 sequences, roughly 20% of them singletons. The specimen was blood, either unsorted or a sorted T cell fraction (not recorded which). These receptor sequences come from a male donor with ankylosing spondylitis. Both conserved end residues are part of each CDR3. The order of the fields is V gene, CDR3 length, D gene, CDR3 protein. D genes are given only for firm matches.

V gene: TRBV20-1
CDR3 length: 16
D gene: TRBD2
CDR3 protein: CSAHMGLAGDQETQYF

V gene: TRBV5-1
CDR3 length: 15
D gene: NA
CDR3 protein: CASSFGSTSGNTIYF

V gene: TRBV11-2
CDR3 length: 17
D gene: TRBD1
CDR3 protein: CASSLIPGGQGANEQFF

V gene: TRBV20-1
CDR3 length: 13
D gene: NA
CDR3 protein: CSAITGDSYEQYF

V gene: TRBV4-2
CDR3 length: 17
D gene: NA
CDR3 protein: CASSQDRTGESYNEQFF

V gene: TRBV4-1
CDR3 length: 15
D gene: TRBD1
CDR3 protein: CASSQVGTGTYEQYF

V gene: TRBV6-1
CDR3 length: 16
D gene: TRBD1
CDR3 protein: CVSSPFPDRFFYEQYF

V gene: TRBV5-1
CDR3 length: 14
D gene: TRBD1
CDR3 protein: CASGQGEHTDTQYF

V gene: TRBV9
CDR3 length: 16
D gene: NA
CDR3 protein: CASSGYDGRGADTQYF

V gene: TRBV12-3/TRBV12-4
CDR3 length: 15
D gene: TRBD1
CDR3 protein: CASSLGVRGFTEAFF

V gene: TRBV6-2/TRBV6-3
CDR3 length: 15
D gene: TRBD2
CDR3 protein: CASSSAGGGPYEQYF

V gene: TRBV7-3
CDR3 length: 14
D gene: NA
CDR3 protein: CASSLSAKSNEQFF

V gene: TRBV27
CDR3 length: 16
D gene: NA
CDR3 protein: CASSFRGDWGTDTQYF

V gene: TRBV20-1
CDR3 length: 15
D gene: TRBD1
CDR3 protein: CSATPEDRGNSPLHF

V gene: TRBV24-1
CDR3 length: 14
D gene: TRBD1
CDR3 protein: CATSAGGAYNEQFF

V gene: TRBV4-1
CDR3 length: 14
D gene: NA
CDR3 protein: CASSQATAYNEQFF

V gene: TRBV7-8
CDR3 length: 14
D gene: NA
CDR3 protein: CASSLVPGYPEAFF

V gene: TRBV29-1
CDR3 length: 10
D gene: NA
CDR3 protein: CSVSLGEAFF

V gene: TRBV29-1
CDR3 length: 17
D gene: NA
CDR3 protein: CSVEARDANSGANVLTF

V gene: TRBV11-2
CDR3 length: 16
D gene: TRBD2
CDR3 protein: CASSLLDSGGAREQFF

V gene: TRBV5-1
CDR3 length: 15
D gene: NA
CDR3 protein: CASSFVGGLNTEAFF

V gene: TRBV4-1
CDR3 length: 19
D gene: TRBD2
CDR3 protein: CASSDRRVAGGPWYNEQFF

V gene: TRBV12-3/TRBV12-4
CDR3 length: 13
D gene: NA
CDR3 protein: CASSLGLTTEAFF

V gene: TRBV3-1
CDR3 length: 18
D gene: TRBD2
CDR3 protein: CASSYRTSGSVSYNEQFF

V gene: TRBV20-1
CDR3 length: 13
D gene: TRBD1
CDR3 protein: CSARGATGGEQYF

V gene: TRBV27
CDR3 length: 19
D gene: TRBD2
CDR3 protein: CASSTTSGRSLGSYNEQFF

V gene: TRBV20-1
CDR3 length: 15
D gene: TRBD1
CDR3 protein: CSARVGTGGGYGYTF

V gene: TRBV20-1
CDR3 length: 14
D gene: TRBD2
CDR3 protein: CSASPLAAIYEQYF

V gene: TRBV28
CDR3 length: 15
D gene: NA
CDR3 protein: CASSTPGRKSYEQYF

V gene: TRBV9
CDR3 length: 18
D gene: TRBD2
CDR3 protein: CASSVDREGLRNSDEQFF

V gene: TRBV5-6
CDR3 length: 14
D gene: NA
CDR3 protein: CATTRTGADYGYTF

V gene: TRBV11-2
CDR3 length: 14
D gene: TRBD1
CDR3 protein: CASSRDRTKFEQFF

V gene: TRBV29-1
CDR3 length: 13
D gene: NA
CDR3 protein: CSVVAGTGSEQYF

V gene: TRBV12-3/TRBV12-4
CDR3 length: 14
D gene: NA
CDR3 protein: CASKPNPSTDTQYF

V gene: TRBV12-3/TRBV12-4
CDR3 length: 14
D gene: NA
CDR3 protein: CASSLAVSTDTQYF

V gene: TRBV20-1
CDR3 length: 15
D gene: NA
CDR3 protein: CSARDSSQTTGELFF

V gene: TRBV29-1
CDR3 length: 12
D gene: NA
CDR3 protein: CSGTGKADTQYF

V gene: TRBV28
CDR3 length: 15
D gene: NA
CDR3 protein: CASSFHGGSYNEQFF

V gene: TRBV29-1
CDR3 length: 12
D gene: NA
CDR3 protein: CSVKETPPEAFF

V gene: TRBV9
CDR3 length: 14
D gene: NA
CDR3 protein: CASSRGDGAGGYTF

V gene: TRBV6-5
CDR3 length: 14
D gene: NA
CDR3 protein: CASSYGGPQETQYF

V gene: TRBV3-1
CDR3 length: 15
D gene: NA
CDR3 protein: CASSQAGANNQPQHF

V gene: TRBV12-5
CDR3 length: 14
D gene: NA
CDR3 protein: CASGTLTIYNEQFF

V gene: TRBV5-1
CDR3 length: 15
D gene: NA
CDR3 protein: CASSQPWGLYNEQFF

V gene: TRBV12-3/TRBV12-4
CDR3 length: 15
D gene: NA
CDR3 protein: CASSLSGPAYQPQHF

V gene: TRBV30
CDR3 length: 12
D gene: NA
CDR3 protein: CAWEGLSTEAFF

V gene: TRBV6-1
CDR3 length: 18
D gene: NA
CDR3 protein: CASSFGPPSPLANYGYTF

V gene: TRBV12-3/TRBV12-4
CDR3 length: 11
D gene: TRBD2
CDR3 protein: CASILGLDLFF

V gene: TRBV4-1
CDR3 length: 17
D gene: TRBD2
CDR3 protein: CASSQGQGLASTDTQYF

V gene: TRBV3-1
CDR3 length: 15
D gene: TRBD1
CDR3 protein: CASSQDGPGGTEAFF

V gene: TRBV20-1
CDR3 length: 14
D gene: NA
CDR3 protein: CSARGGGRWDEQFF

V gene: TRBV13
CDR3 length: 13
D gene: NA
CDR3 protein: CASSFPKVTEAFF

V gene: TRBV20-1
CDR3 length: 12
D gene: NA
CDR3 protein: CSASGLQYGYTF

V gene: TRBV12-3/TRBV12-4
CDR3 length: 16
D gene: NA
CDR3 protein: CASSKQGGGTTDTQYF